The clone carrying this T cell receptor beta chain was detected only once. V shed 8 bases and J shed 3 bases, with 11 bases lying between them. The germline V gene encodes CDR1 MRHNA and CDR2 SNTAGT. This CDR3 has 13 residues. Data came from immunoSEQ multiplex PCR; TCRdb stores just in-frame clones and leaves some out. Seen here are 250,000 to 300,000 clones, more than 75% observed once, and the top ten hold roughly 2%. This sample was included in a study of blood T cell repertoires in COVID-19. Overall study: Recovered status in Cohort 3 required two negative PCRs, clearance, or symptom resolution.

The sequenced material came from PBMCs or T cells enriched from blood (not recorded which). This TCR came from a woman aged 55 to 70 in a cohort exposed to, infected with or recovered from COVID-19 (not recorded which). The chain has TRBV6-4 and TRBJ1-5, with D possibly being TRBD1 (6 bases). CDR3 amino acids: CASSQGINQPQHF. The CDR3, as DNA: TGTGCCAGCTCACAGGGAATCAATCAGCCCCAGCATTTT.